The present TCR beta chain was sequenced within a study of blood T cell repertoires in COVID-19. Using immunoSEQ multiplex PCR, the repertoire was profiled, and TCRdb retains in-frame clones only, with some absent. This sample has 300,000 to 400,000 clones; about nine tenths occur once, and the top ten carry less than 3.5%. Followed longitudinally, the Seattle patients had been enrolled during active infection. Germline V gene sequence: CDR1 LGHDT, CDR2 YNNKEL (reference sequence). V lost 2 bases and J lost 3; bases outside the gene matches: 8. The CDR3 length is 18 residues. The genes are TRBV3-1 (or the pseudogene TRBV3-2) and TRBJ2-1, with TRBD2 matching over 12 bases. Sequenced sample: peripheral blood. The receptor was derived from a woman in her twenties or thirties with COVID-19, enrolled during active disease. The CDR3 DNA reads TGTGCCAGCAGCCAAACTAGCGGGAGGAAGGGGCGCTACAATGAGCAGTTCTTC. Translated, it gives CASSQTSGRKGRYNEQFF.